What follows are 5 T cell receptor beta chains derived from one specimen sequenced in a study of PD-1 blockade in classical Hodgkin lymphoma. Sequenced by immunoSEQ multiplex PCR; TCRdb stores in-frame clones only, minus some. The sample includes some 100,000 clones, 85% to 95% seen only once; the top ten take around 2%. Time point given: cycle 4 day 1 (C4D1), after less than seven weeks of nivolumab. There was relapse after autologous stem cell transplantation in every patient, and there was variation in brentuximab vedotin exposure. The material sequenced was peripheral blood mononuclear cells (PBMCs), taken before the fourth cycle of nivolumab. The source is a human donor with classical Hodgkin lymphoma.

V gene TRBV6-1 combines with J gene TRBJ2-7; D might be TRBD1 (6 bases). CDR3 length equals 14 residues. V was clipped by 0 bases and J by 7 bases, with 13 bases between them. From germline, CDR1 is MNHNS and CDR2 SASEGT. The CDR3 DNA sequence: TGTGCCAGCAGTGAAGCCTGGGACATCCCAGAGCAGTACTTC. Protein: CASSEAWDIPEQYF.

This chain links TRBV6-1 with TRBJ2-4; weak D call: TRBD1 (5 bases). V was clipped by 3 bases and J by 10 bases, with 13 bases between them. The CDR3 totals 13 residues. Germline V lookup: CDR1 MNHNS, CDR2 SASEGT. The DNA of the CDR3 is TGTGCCAGCAGTGAGTTCAGGGTGGAAATTCAGTACTTC. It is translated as CASSEFRVEIQYF.

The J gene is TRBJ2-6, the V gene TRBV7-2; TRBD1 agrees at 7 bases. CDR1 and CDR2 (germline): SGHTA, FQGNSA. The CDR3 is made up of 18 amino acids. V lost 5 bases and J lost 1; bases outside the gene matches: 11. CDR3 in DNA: TGTGCCAGCAGCCGGGACAGTCCTCAATCTTCTGGGGCCAACGTCCTGACTTTC. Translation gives CASSRDSPQSSGANVLTF.

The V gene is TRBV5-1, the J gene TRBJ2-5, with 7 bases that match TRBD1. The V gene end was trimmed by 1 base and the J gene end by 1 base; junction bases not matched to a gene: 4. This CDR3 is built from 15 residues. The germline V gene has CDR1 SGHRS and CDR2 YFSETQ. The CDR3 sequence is CASSLTGTAQETQYF. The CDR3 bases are TGCGCCAGCAGCTTGACCGGGACAGCCCAAGAGACCCAGTACTTC. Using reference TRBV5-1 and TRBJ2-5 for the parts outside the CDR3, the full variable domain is KAGVTQTPRYLIKTRGQQVTLSCSPISGHRSVSWYQQTPGQGLQFLFEYFSETQRNKGNFPGRFSGRQFSNSRSEMNVSTLELGDSALYLCASSLTGTAQETQYFGPGTRLLVL.

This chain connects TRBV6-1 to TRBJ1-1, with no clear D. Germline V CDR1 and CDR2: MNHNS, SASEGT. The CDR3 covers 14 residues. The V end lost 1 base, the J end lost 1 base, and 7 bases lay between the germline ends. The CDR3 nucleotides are TGTGCCAGCAGTGAAGGGCCTCGGAACACTGAAGCTTTCTTT. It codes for CASSEGPRNTEAFF.